This entry lists 20 T cell receptor beta chains sequenced from one sample in a study of early stage breast cancer tumors. Method: immunoSEQ multiplex PCR; TCRdb's copy keeps in-frame clones and lacks some. The table has 55,000 to 70,000 clones, about 85% seen once. Sequencing was done on a sample of blood. The receptors originated from a middle-aged person with breast cancer.

The rearrangement uses TRBV28 and TRBJ2-7, with a weak D call TRBD1 (6 bases). The germline CDR1 and CDR2 sequences are MDHEN and SYDVKM. The CDR3 contains 17 residues. Trimming removed 3 bases at V and 0 bases at J, with 18 bases between. The CDR3, as DNA: TGTGCCAGCAGTTTGCCAGGGGCCCTGGAAAGCTCCTACGAGCAGTACTTC. Encoded protein: CASSLPGALESSYEQYF.

V is TRBV7-9 and J is TRBJ2-1, with a possible D match to TRBD2 (6 bases). The CDR3 has 16 residues. V was cut by 3 bases and J by 3 bases, with 15 bases left in between. From germline, CDR1 is SEHNR and CDR2 FQNEAQ (reference sequence). The CDR3, as DNA: TGTGCCAGCAGCTTTCTTAGCGGCCTACTCTACAATGAGCAGTTCTTC. Translation gives CASSFLSGLLYNEQFF. The complete variable domain, with remaining parts taken from reference TRBV7-9 and TRBJ2-1, reads DTGVSQNPRHKITKRGQNVTFRCDPISEHNRLYWYRQTLGQGPEFLTYFQNEAQLEKSRLLSDRFSAERPKGSFSTLEIQRTEQGDSAMYLCASSFLSGLLYNEQFFGPGTRLTVL.

This chain connects TRBV4-1 to TRBJ2-3; TRBD1 agrees at 8 bases. The V gene end was trimmed by 5 bases and the J gene end by 1 base; junction bases not matched to a gene: 5. CDR3 length: 15 amino acids. Germline lookup yields CDR1 MGHRA and CDR2 YSYEKL. As DNA, the CDR3 is TGCGCCAGCAGCTCTCGGACAGGGCGCACAGATACGCAGTATTTT. Translating gives CASSSRTGRTDTQYF.

The rearrangement joins TRBV2 to TRBJ1-5; D uncertain. The CDR3 runs 14 residues. Trimming shortened V by 8 bases and J by 0 bases, and 11 bases separated the two germline ends. Per the germline V gene, CDR1 is SNHLY and CDR2 is FYNNEI. DNA of the CDR3: TGTGCCAGCCGCCCCGGTATTAGCAATCAGCCCCAGCATTTT. This gives the protein CASRPGISNQPQHF.

This clone has a single count. The genes are TRBV9 and TRBJ2-7, with 14 bases fitting TRBD2. Germline V gene data show CDR1 as SGDLS and CDR2 as YYNGEE. Trimming cost V 3 bases and J 2 bases; bases outside gene matches: 1. The CDR3 contains 15 residues. CDR3 sequence reads: CASSEGLAGAYEQYF. The CDR3 DNA is TGTGCCAGCAGCGAGGGACTAGCGGGAGCCTACGAGCAGTACTTC.

The rearrangement links TRBV11-2 to TRBJ2-3; 7 bases agree with TRBD2. V lost 1 base to trimming and J lost 3 bases; unmatched junction nucleotides: 10. The CDR3 is 17 residues long. Germline V CDR1 and CDR2: SGHAT, FQNNGV. The CDR3 bases are TGTGCCAGCAGCTTAGGAGTCCTGGCGGGAGAAACAGATACGCAGTATTTT. Protein: CASSLGVLAGETDTQYF.

The chain couples TRBV5-4 to TRBJ2-7; 10 bases agree with TRBD2. Trimming cost V 4 bases and J 3 bases; bases outside gene matches: 13. The CDR3 is made up of 17 amino acids. CDR1 and CDR2 from the germline V gene are SGHNT and YYREEE (reference sequence). CDR3 residues: CASSATSGISLFYEQYF. The CDR3 nucleotides are TGTGCCAGCAGCGCAACTAGCGGGATATCCCTTTTCTACGAGCAGTACTTC.

J is TRBJ2-1 and V is TRBV19; TRBD2 matches 14 bases. Looked up from germline, CDR1 is LNHDA and CDR2 is SQIVND (reference sequence). V lost 7 bases, J lost 5 bases, and 7 bases stayed unmatched. This CDR3 is built from 16 residues. CDR3 sequence (DNA): TGTGCCAGTACCGGGACTAGCGGGAGTGTCGACAATGAGCAGTTCTTC. Translation: CASTGTSGSVDNEQFF.

The chain has TRBV18 and TRBJ1-3, with 8 bases that match TRBD1. Germline CDR1 and CDR2: KGHSH and LQKENI. The junction had 2 bases not matched to a gene; V was cut back by 2 bases and J by 2 bases. CDR3 length: 15 amino acids. The CDR3 nucleotides are TGTGCCAGCTCACCAACGACAGGGGCTGGAAACACCATATATTTT. This translates into CASSPTTGAGNTIYF.

The chain links TRBV28 to TRBJ2-7; 9 nucleotides align to TRBD1. The CDR3 runs 14 residues. Trimming took 6 bases from V and 1 from J; bases not matched to a gene: 4. Germline loops: CDR1 MDHEN, CDR2 SYDVKM. CDR3 in DNA: TGTGCCAGCAGCACCGGGACAGGGTCCTACGAGCAGTACTTC. It codes for CASSTGTGSYEQYF.

This sequence joins TRBV9 and TRBJ2-3, with TRBD2 identical over 12 bases. This CDR3 spans 16 amino acids. After removal of 4 bases from V and 2 bases from J, the junction contained 5 bases not matched to a gene. Germline V lookup: CDR1 SGDLS, CDR2 YYNGEE. CDR3 sequence (DNA): TGTGCCAGCAGCCGACTAGCGGGAGACCCCACAGATACGCAGTATTTT. Translation gives CASSRLAGDPTDTQYF. The complete variable domain, with remaining parts taken from reference TRBV9 and TRBJ2-3, reads DSGVTQTPKHLITATGQRVTLRCSPRSGDLSVYWYQQSLDQGLQFLIQYYNGEERAKGNILERFSAQQFPDLHSELNLSSLELGDSALYFCASSRLAGDPTDTQYFGPGTRLTVL.

This chain links TRBV7-9 with TRBJ1-1; TRBD1 might be the D (5 bases). Germline V CDR1 and CDR2: SEHNR, FQNEAQ (reference sequence). V was trimmed by 5 bases and J by 6 bases, leaving 13 bases between them. CDR3 length: 13 amino acids. The CDR3 DNA reads TGTGCCAGCAGCCACGGGGGGATCTCTGAAGCTTTCTTT. Translation: CASSHGGISEAFF.

On this clone: Its ends do not fully match the called genes, so a read error is possible. V is TRBV7-7 and J is TRBJ2-3; D perhaps matches TRBD2 (6 bases). CDR1 and CDR2 from the germline V gene are SSHAT and FNYEAQ (reference sequence). The CDR3 contains 15 residues. Here the CDR3 DNA reads TGTGCTAGCAGCCCCACACCCATGGGGGGAGATACGCAGTATTTT. Residues: CASSPTPMGGDTQYF.

The V and J genes are TRBV2 and TRBJ2-3; D might be TRBD1 (6 bases). This CDR3 is 14 amino acids long. Germline values: CDR1 SNHLY, CDR2 FYNNEI. Trimming left V 4 bases short and J 1 base short, with 9 bases between. CDR3 coding DNA: TGTGCCAGCAGTGCTAACAGGGGCACAGATACGCAGTATTTT. Residues: CASSANRGTDTQYF.

The genes are TRBV6-7 and TRBJ2-1; the D is unclear. TRBV6-7 has ORF status, its function being uncertain. The germline V and J ends were trimmed by 3 bases and 9 bases, with 3 bases remaining between them. The CDR3 runs 10 residues. DNA for the CDR3: TGTGCCAGCAGTTATAGTGAGCAGTTCTTC. It translates to CASSYSEQFF.

The chain uses TRBV7-9 and TRBJ2-1; D not resolved. In germline, CDR1 is SEHNR, CDR2 FQNEAQ (reference sequence). V was shortened by 0 bases and J by 4 bases, with 7 bases between the two germline ends. CDR3 length equals 14 residues. The CDR3 loop is CASSLAGPYNEQFF. CDR3 sequence (DNA): TGTGCCAGCAGCTTAGCGGGTCCGTACAATGAGCAGTTCTTC.

This chain links TRBV7-9 with TRBJ2-5, with 7 nucleotides matching TRBD1. CDR1 SEHNR and CDR2 FQNEAQ come from the germline V gene (reference sequence). The length of the CDR3 is 16 residues. The ends lost 0 bases at V and 3 bases at J; junction bases unmatched: 7. Here the CDR3 DNA reads TGTGCCAGCAGCTTAGCGGCAGGACAGGTCAAAGAGACCCAGTACTTC. It translates to CASSLAAGQVKETQYF. The whole variable domain, filled in from reference TRBV7-9 and TRBJ2-5, reads DTGVSQNPRHKITKRGQNVTFRCDPISEHNRLYWYRQTLGQGPEFLTYFQNEAQLEKSRLLSDRFSAERPKGSFSTLEIQRTEQGDSAMYLCASSLAAGQVKETQYFGPGTRLLVL.

The chain is built from TRBV4-1 and TRBJ1-4, with TRBD1 matching 8 bases. There are 20 residues in the CDR3. The germline CDR1 and CDR2 sequences are MGHRA and YSYEKL. V lost 0 bases to trimming and J lost 2 bases; unmatched junction nucleotides: 14. The DNA of the CDR3 is TGCGCCAGCAGCCAAGATAGGGAAACAGGGGGTTTTGAGACTAATGAAAAACTGTTTTTT. As protein: CASSQDRETGGFETNEKLFF.

The chain has TRBV11-2 and TRBJ1-4, with TRBD1 as a possible D gene (5 bases). The CDR3 consists of 13 residues. V was trimmed by 2 bases and J by 8 bases, leaving 9 bases between them. Germline loops: CDR1 SGHAT, CDR2 FQNNGV. CDR3 coding DNA: TGTGCCAGCAGCTTAATTAGGGGAGAAAAACTGTTTTTT. It specifies CASSLIRGEKLFF.

The V gene is TRBV28, the J gene TRBJ2-3; D may correspond to TRBD1 or TRBD2 (5 bases each). The germline CDR1 and CDR2 sequences are MDHEN and SYDVKM. V was shortened by 6 bases and J by 4 bases, with 8 bases between the two germline ends. The CDR3 is 12 amino acids. The CDR3 here is CASRGTPDTQYF. CDR3 bases: TGTGCCAGCAGGGGGACCCCAGATACGCAGTATTTT.